The clone carrying this TCR beta chain was seen only once. The protocol was immunoSEQ multiplex PCR, while the TCRdb copy is restricted to in-frame clones and leaves out a portion. The table includes around 730,000 clones, 75% to 90% detected once. These data belong to a study of shared T cell receptors in the human thymus. Per germline, CDR1 SGHDT and CDR2 YYEEEE. The CDR3 length is 16 residues. V dropped 3 bases and J dropped 4; count of bases not matched to a gene: 6. The data were also submitted as part of a second study, on human thymus T cells.

The origin of this receptor is a girl less than two years old with a congenital heart defect. The sample taken for sequencing was thymocytes. The V and J genes are TRBV5-6 and TRBJ2-2, with 10 bases identical to TRBD1. CDR3 nucleotides: TGTGCCAGCAGCTGCCGGGACAGGGGTGGCACCGGGGAGCTGTTTTTT. Translation: CASSCRDRGGTGELFF.